This TCR beta chain is from a study of cytomegalovirus exposure and HLA in healthy donors. The primer mix had 60 Vbeta and 13 Jbeta primers. Produced via immunoSEQ multiplex PCR; TCRdb's table is partial and in-frame only. The sample lists roughly 110,000 clones, under 85% seen once, with under 5% in the top ten. Whole-study results and caveats: Most CMV-associated TCR beta chains appeared HLA-restricted in a later analysis. It was only CMV serostatus that was available as immune exposure information. Later work associated 16,951 TCR beta sequences with HLA alleles at 0.05 false discovery rate.

As regards this clone: The antigen remains undetermined.

The length of the CDR3 is 15 residues. Trimming cost V 7 bases and J 9 bases; bases outside gene matches: 13. Germline lookup yields CDR1 WSHSY and CDR2 SAAADI. The sequenced sample was PBMCs. This TCR was sampled from a male donor in good health and CMV-seronegative. The rearrangement uses TRBV10-2 and TRBJ2-1, with 9 positions matching TRBD2. Here the CDR3 DNA reads TGCGCCAGCAATGCCGTAGCGGGAGTCCCTCGTGAGCAGTTCTTC. It encodes CASNAVAGVPREQFF.